This T cell receptor (beta chain) was captured by sequencing in a study of technical replicates of blood from a few donors. Measured with immunoSEQ multiplex PCR; TCRdb has only the in-frame clones, and not every one. The profile shows about 97,000 clones, approximately 96% of them singletons. Trimming removed 4 bases at V and 7 bases at J, with 11 bases between. The germline V gene encodes CDR1 KGHSH and CDR2 LQKENI. The CDR3 sequence is 13 residues long. The chain recombines TRBV18 with TRBJ1-5; D not certain. Sequencing was done on a sample of T cells isolated from PBMCs. The receptor was isolated from a human donor in good health. The CDR3 region has the DNA TGTGCCAGCTCACTGGCCCCGAGGCAGCCCCAGCATTTT. As protein: CASSLAPRQPQHF. The variable domain in full, with the rest retrieved from reference TRBV18 and TRBJ1-5, is NAGVMQNPRHLVRRRGQEARLRCSPMKGHSHVYWYRQLPEEGLKFMVYLQKENIIDESGMPKERFSAEFPKEGPSILRIQQVVRGDSAAYFCASSLAPRQPQHFGDGTRLSIL.